This passage covers 28 T cell receptor beta chains from one sample sequenced in a study of T cell responses to AZD1222 COVID-19 vaccine. Measured with immunoSEQ multiplex PCR; TCRdb has only the in-frame clones, and not every one. This sample has 100,000 or so clones; approximately 87% occur once, and the top ten carry 10%. Specimen: peripheral blood, collected 28 days after the second AZD1222 dose. These receptors originate from an adult who received the AZD1222 COVID-19 vaccine.

CDR3 sequence (DNA): TGTGCCAGCAGTGAGAACCGGGGCGATGAAAAACTGTTTTTT. Its translation: CASSENRGDEKLFF. The V and J genes are TRBV2 and TRBJ1-4; TRBD1 is a possible D gene (5 bases). Germline-derived CDR1 and CDR2 are SNHLY and FYNNEI. V gave up 3 bases and J gave up 6 bases, with 11 bases separating them. The CDR3 loop spans 14 amino acids.

The chain links TRBV14 to TRBJ1-2; D call uncertain. The CDR3 is 15 amino acids. Germline V lookup: CDR1 SGHDN, CDR2 FVKESK. Deletions cut 1 base from V and 4 bases from J, with 13 bases between. The CDR3: CASSQVPGSPYGYTF. The CDR3 DNA sequence: TGTGCCAGCAGCCAAGTCCCGGGATCCCCCTATGGCTACACCTTC.

The chain is built from TRBV30 and TRBJ1-4; D is unclear. Germline CDR1 reads GTSNPN; CDR2 reads SVGIG (reference sequence). V was shortened by 2 bases and J by 4 bases, with 8 bases between the two germline ends. This CDR3 spans 13 amino acids. CDR3 coding DNA: TGTGCCTGGAGTAGTCAGTTTAATGAAAAACTGTTTTTT. Its protein is CAWSSQFNEKLFF.

The chain carries TRBV18 and TRBJ1-1; 12 bases align to TRBD1. Trimming cost V 1 base and J 3 bases; bases outside gene matches: 12. The V gene's germline CDR1 is KGHSH and CDR2 LQKENI. This CDR3 spans 19 amino acids. CDR3 residues: CASSPLKIRDRGRDTEAFF. The DNA of the CDR3 is TGTGCCAGCTCACCACTGAAAATTCGGGACAGGGGGCGAGACACTGAAGCTTTCTTT.

V and J are TRBV28 and TRBJ1-6; no reliable D call. The CDR3 totals 16 residues. Per germline, CDR1 MDHEN and CDR2 SYDVKM. Trimming cost V 5 bases and J 6 bases, with 17 bases left between them. The CDR3 here is CASSPRGRESNSPLHF. CDR3 nucleotide sequence: TGTGCCAGCAGTCCCCGCGGCCGGGAGTCTAATTCACCCCTCCACTTT.

This chain links TRBV19 with TRBJ2-7; D not certain. The CDR3 is made up of 12 amino acids. Germline CDR1 and CDR2: LNHDA and SQIVND (reference sequence). V lost 4 bases, J lost 1 base, and 5 bases lay in between. The CDR3 coding sequence is TGTGCCAGTAGTACCCAATCCTACGAGCAGTACTTC. Translating it yields CASSTQSYEQYF.

The chain links TRBV6-1 to TRBJ2-2; 7 nucleotides agree with TRBD1. Losses at the gene ends were 1 base for V and 5 bases for J; bases not matched to a gene: 1. The CDR3 spans 14 residues. CDR1 and CDR2 from the germline V gene are MNHNS and SASEGT. CDR3 residues: CASSEDRGTGELFF. The CDR3 bases are TGTGCCAGCAGTGAAGACAGGGGTACCGGGGAGCTGTTTTTT.

The chain employs TRBV18 and TRBJ1-6; 8 bases line up with TRBD1. The V gene's germline CDR1 is KGHSH and CDR2 LQKENI. Germline trimming cut 1 base from V and 8 bases from J; bases unmatched to any gene: 1. CDR3 size: 14 residues. The CDR3 DNA reads TGTGCCAGCTCACCACTACAGGGGGATTCACCCCTCCACTTT. This sequence encodes CASSPLQGDSPLHF.

The chain recombines TRBV21-1 with TRBJ1-2. TRBV21-1 is tagged as a pseudogene. CDR3 length equals 15 residues. CDR3 sequence (DNA): TGTGCCAGCAGCAAACTCTCGCGGGTCGTAGATGGCTACACCTTC. This gives the protein CASSKLSRVVDGYTF.

V and J are TRBV9 and TRBJ1-6; the D gene is possibly TRBD1 (5 bases). The length of the CDR3 is 14 residues. Trimming took off 0 bases at V and 5 bases at J, with 6 bases between the two ends. The germline CDR1 and CDR2 sequences are SGDLS and YYNGEE. DNA of the CDR3: TGTGCCAGCAGCGTAGAACAGGATAATTCACCCCTCCACTTT. This gives the protein CASSVEQDNSPLHF.

The chain is built from TRBV29-1 and TRBJ2-1; TRBD2 agrees at 10 bases. V shed 8 bases, J shed 4 bases, and the junction held 14 bases outside the gene matches. Germline loops: CDR1 SQVTM, CDR2 ANQGSEA. The CDR3 is 16 amino acids. The CDR3 spells CSSGGGLAFPYNEQFF. The CDR3 DNA reads as TGCAGCTCGGGGGGGGGACTAGCGTTCCCTTACAATGAGCAGTTCTTC.

The rearrangement joins TRBV12-3 or TRBV12-4 to TRBJ2-4; tentatively, D is TRBD1 (6 bases). The length of the CDR3 is 13 residues. The V end was cut by 2 bases, the J end by 8 bases, with 10 bases between. For the CDR3, the DNA is TGTGCCAGCAGTTTACTACAGGGTTACATTCAGTACTTC. This encodes CASSLLQGYIQYF.

The CDR3 spells CASSTGDNSPLHF. CDR3 bases: TGTGCCAGTAGTACAGGGGATAATTCACCCCTCCACTTT. This rearrangement joins TRBV19 to TRBJ1-6; a possible D gene is TRBD1 (6 bases). The CDR3 spans 13 residues. Trimming left V 4 bases short and J 5 bases short, with 6 bases between. Germline CDR1 reads LNHDA; CDR2 reads SQIVND (reference sequence).

The J gene is TRBJ1-1, the V gene TRBV10-2; possibly TRBD1 for D (5 bases). This CDR3 has 14 amino acids. Germline V gene data show CDR1 as WSHSY and CDR2 as SAAADI. V shed 5 bases and J shed 1 base, with 11 bases lying between them. The CDR3 DNA follows: TGCGCCAGCAGTTTACCAGGACAGAACACTGAAGCTTTCTTT. Translated: CASSLPGQNTEAFF.

The V gene is TRBV19, the J gene TRBJ1-1, with a tentative D call TRBD1 (5 bases). The germline gives CDR1 LNHDA, CDR2 SQIVND (reference sequence). V was shortened by 4 bases and J by 1 base, with 16 bases between the two germline ends. CDR3 size: 16 residues. CDR3 loop: CASSTPEGLGNTEAFF. CDR3 bases: TGTGCCAGTAGTACTCCGGAGGGGTTGGGGAACACTGAAGCTTTCTTT.

The chain employs TRBV9 and TRBJ1-6; no clear D. Deletions cut 4 bases from V and 7 bases from J, with 12 bases between. In germline, CDR1 is SGDLS, CDR2 YYNGEE. The CDR3 loop spans 14 amino acids. The CDR3 loop is CASSPGVGNSPLHF. For the CDR3, the DNA is TGTGCCAGCAGCCCGGGCGTCGGGAATTCACCCCTCCACTTT.

This clone was seen a single time. The rearrangement joins TRBV28 to TRBJ2-1; D is ambiguous. This CDR3 has 13 residues. V was cut by 7 bases and J by 5 bases, with 12 bases left in between. Germline V gene data show CDR1 as MDHEN and CDR2 as SYDVKM. Written as DNA, the CDR3 is TGTGCCAGCAACCTTTCAAGGCACAATGAGCAGTTCTTC. This translates into CASNLSRHNEQFF. Supplemented by reference TRBV28 and TRBJ2-1, the full variable domain reads DVKVTQSSRYLVKRTGEKVFLECVQDMDHENMFWYRQDPGLGLRLIYFSYDVKMKEKGDIPEGYSVSREKKERFSLILESASTNQTSMYLCASNLSRHNEQFFGPGTRLTVL.

V is TRBV20-1 and J is TRBJ2-1; 9 bases match TRBD2. The CDR3 has 15 amino acids. The germline CDR1 and CDR2 sequences are DFQATT and SNEGSKA (reference sequence). Trimming cost V 3 bases and J 2 bases; bases outside gene matches: 5. For the CDR3, the DNA is TGCAGTGCTAGTCCGCTAGCGGGAACCTACAATGAGCAGTTCTTC. This gives the protein CSASPLAGTYNEQFF.

The rearrangement uses TRBV5-6 and TRBJ1-6, with D perhaps matching TRBD1 (6 bases). The length of the CDR3 is 14 residues. The V gene lost 4 bases and the J gene lost 4 bases, with 9 bases spanning the gap. Per germline, CDR1 SGHDT and CDR2 YYEEEE. The CDR3 DNA is TGTGCCAGCAGCCGGACAGAATATAATTCACCCCTCCACTTT. This sequence encodes CASSRTEYNSPLHF.

The chain carries TRBV6-2 or TRBV6-3 and TRBJ1-5, with 12 bases identical to TRBD1. Looked up from germline, CDR1 is MNHEY and CDR2 is SVGEGT. V gave up 2 bases and J gave up 0 bases; unmatched junction bases: 8. CDR3 length: 19 amino acids. The CDR3 protein is CASSYEVGQGAYSNQPQHF. CDR3 nucleotide sequence: TGTGCCAGCAGTTACGAGGTGGGACAGGGGGCCTATAGCAATCAGCCCCAGCATTTT.

V is TRBV6-2 or TRBV6-3 and J is TRBJ2-5; 7 nucleotides match TRBD1. Germline CDR1 and CDR2: MNHEY and SVGEGT. V gave up 2 bases and J gave up 9 bases; unmatched junction bases: 12. This CDR3 has 15 residues. The CDR3 nucleotides are TGTGCCAGCAGTTACGCTACCGGGACAGTTCCACCCCAGTACTTC. Residues: CASSYATGTVPPQYF.

This clone has more than one count but fewer than ten. The chain couples TRBV11-1 to TRBJ1-6, with D uncertain. The CDR3 has 13 amino acids. The V end lost 3 bases, the J end lost 6 bases, and 6 bases lay between the germline ends. CDR1 SGHAT and CDR2 FQDESV come from the germline V gene (reference sequence). The CDR3 spells CASSFQVNSPLHF. For the CDR3, the DNA is TGTGCCAGCAGCTTCCAAGTTAATTCACCCCTCCACTTT.

The rearrangement joins TRBV5-4 to TRBJ1-3; unclear D gene. The CDR3 consists of 15 residues. Germline CDR1 SGHNT, CDR2 YYREEE (reference sequence). The V end lost 0 bases, the J end lost 0 bases, and 7 bases lay between the germline ends. The CDR3 sequence: CASSLGGHSGNTIYF. In nucleotides, the CDR3 is TGTGCCAGCAGCTTGGGGGGTCACTCTGGAAACACCATATATTTT.

The chain carries TRBV28 and TRBJ1-6, with D unresolved. V lost 6 bases, J lost 9 bases, and 12 bases lay in between. From germline, CDR1 is MDHEN and CDR2 SYDVKM. This CDR3 comprises 13 residues. The CDR3 loop is CASSLTAASPLHF. Here the CDR3 DNA reads TGTGCCAGCAGCCTTACAGCGGCTTCACCCCTCCACTTT.

The J gene is TRBJ2-5, the V gene TRBV11-2; TRBD2 aligns across 7 bases. The V gene's germline CDR1 is SGHAT and CDR2 FQNNGV. CDR3 length equals 15 residues. V lost 3 bases, J lost 1 base, and 5 bases stayed unmatched. The CDR3 here is CASSFVLAAQETQYF. Written as DNA, the CDR3 is TGTGCCAGCAGCTTCGTTCTAGCGGCCCAAGAGACCCAGTACTTC.

The chain uses TRBV6-6 and TRBJ2-3, with a weak D call TRBD2 (5 bases). V lost 6 bases and J lost 4, with 17 bases in between. The length of the CDR3 is 15 residues. CDR1 is MNHNY, CDR2 SVGAGI, per germline (reference sequence). For the CDR3, the DNA is TGTGCCAGCAGCCAAACCGGGATCGACTCAGATACGCAGTATTTT. It codes for CASSQTGIDSDTQYF.

V usage is TRBV10-1 and J usage is TRBJ1-1; a possible D gene is TRBD1 (6 bases). The CDR3 has 13 residues. The V gene's germline CDR1 is WNHNN and CDR2 SYGVQD (reference sequence). V was cut by 2 bases and J by 10 bases, with 14 bases left in between. In nucleotides, the CDR3 is TGCGCCAGCAGTGAGACACGGGGGGCTCGAGCTTTCTTT. This encodes CASSETRGARAFF.

The chain carries TRBV3-1 (or the pseudogene TRBV3-2) and TRBJ1-2; the D gene is possibly TRBD1 (6 bases). V lost 0 bases, J lost 5 bases, and 13 bases lay in between. The CDR3 has 15 residues. From germline, CDR1 is LGHDT and CDR2 YNNKEL (reference sequence). CDR3 loop: CASSQDRGGAYGYTF. The CDR3 DNA is TGTGCCAGCAGCCAAGATCGAGGGGGGGCATATGGCTACACCTTC.